The 11 T cell receptor beta chains in this list originate from one sample, sequenced in a study of blood T cell repertoires in COVID-19. Only in-frame clones appear in the TCRdb table, and some are missing; sequencing was by immunoSEQ multiplex PCR. Here the sample spans about 150,000 clones, around 80% being singletons. The sequencing sample was made of peripheral blood. These receptors were obtained from a woman in her forties or fifties with acute or convalescent COVID-19.

In nucleotides, the CDR3 is TGCGCCAGCAGCCAAGGACTGAATGGCTACACCTTC. Protein: CASSQGLNGYTF. The chain combines TRBV4-1 with TRBJ1-2; D is unclear. Germline V gives CDR1 MGHRA, CDR2 YSYEKL. Trimming took off 1 base at V and 6 bases at J, with 6 bases between the two ends. The CDR3 has 12 residues.

This chain joins TRBV5-5 and TRBJ2-7; D is perhaps TRBD2 (6 bases). The CDR3 totals 16 residues. Germline V gene lookup returns CDR1 SGHKS and CDR2 YYEKEE (reference sequence). V was pared by 0 bases and J by 1 base, with 14 bases between. The CDR3 sequence: CASSLVPTEGSYEQYF. In nucleotides, the CDR3 is TGTGCCAGCAGCTTGGTACCCACGGAGGGTTCCTACGAGCAGTACTTC.

J is TRBJ2-7 and V is TRBV10-3; D is possibly TRBD1 (5 bases). Trimming removed 2 bases from V and 4 bases from J, with 9 bases in between. Germline CDR1 is ENHRY and CDR2 is SYGVKD. The CDR3 spans 13 residues. CDR3 DNA sequence: TGTGCCATCAGTGAGGGCAGGGAATACGAGCAGTACTTC. This translates into CAISEGREYEQYF.

The V and J genes are TRBV19 and TRBJ2-2; 7 bases align to TRBD1. This CDR3 contains 17 residues. J gave up 6 bases and V 1 base, and 11 bases lay outside the gene matches. CDR1 LNHDA and CDR2 SQIVND come from the germline V gene (reference sequence). This chain's CDR3 is CASSIAPGQLRAGELFF. The CDR3, as DNA: TGTGCCAGTAGTATAGCACCGGGACAGCTGAGGGCCGGGGAGCTGTTTTTT.

This chain links TRBV21-1 with TRBJ1-6. TRBV21-1 is a pseudogene locus. The CDR3 extends over 19 amino acids. This CDR3 reads CASSKVRGATPAYNSPLHF. The DNA for the CDR3 is TGTGCCAGCAGCAAAGTCCGGGGGGCGACCCCGGCGTATAATTCACCCCTCCACTTT.

This rearrangement joins TRBV9 to TRBJ2-2, with 10 positions matching TRBD1. The germline V gene has CDR1 SGDLS and CDR2 YYNGEE. The CDR3 is 17 amino acids. J lost 1 base, V lost 2 bases, and 5 bases had no gene match. The CDR3 loop reads CASSVQRDRGNTGELFF. The CDR3 DNA sequence: TGTGCCAGCAGCGTTCAGCGGGACAGGGGGAACACCGGGGAGCTGTTTTTT.

In its sample, this clone was seen a few times. V usage is TRBV5-8 and J usage is TRBJ1-1; D is unresolved. V was pared by 3 bases and J by 7 bases, with 4 bases between. The CDR3 is 10 residues long. Looked up from germline, CDR1 is SGHTS and CDR2 is YDEGEE. CDR3 sequence: CASSSIEAFF. Written as DNA, the CDR3 is TGTGCCAGCAGCTCTATTGAAGCTTTCTTT.

This clone came up once. The chain employs TRBV5-4 and TRBJ1-1; D not certain. The V end lost 0 bases, the J end lost 6 bases, and 9 bases lay between the germline ends. The CDR3 contains 13 residues. Per the germline V gene, CDR1 is SGHNT and CDR2 is YYREEE (reference sequence). The CDR3 loop reads CASSLDLVAEAFF. The CDR3 DNA reads TGTGCCAGCAGCTTGGACTTGGTCGCTGAAGCTTTCTTT.

The chain joins TRBV28 to TRBJ1-2, with 7 bases fitting TRBD1. The CDR3 contains 13 residues. Germline CDR1 MDHEN, CDR2 SYDVKM. After removal of 3 bases from V and 8 bases from J, the junction contained 6 bases not matched to a gene. The DNA of the CDR3 is TGTGCCAGCAGTTTGGTAGGGGGCGACGGCTACACCTTC. Amino acids: CASSLVGGDGYTF.

The chain combines TRBV20-1 with TRBJ1-1; a possible D gene is TRBD1 (5 bases). V lost 3 bases and J 5 bases, leaving 7 bases between the germline ends. Germline CDR1 and CDR2: DFQATT and SNEGSKA (reference sequence). This CDR3 has 11 amino acids. CDR3 bases: TGCAGTGCTAGTAGGGGAACTGAAGCTTTCTTT. It codes for CSASRGTEAFF.

This chain joins TRBV7-2 and TRBJ2-7; 8 positions match TRBD1. The CDR3 loop spans 14 amino acids. Germline loops: CDR1 SGHTA, CDR2 FQGNSA. V was pared by 2 bases and J by 3 bases, with 3 bases of the junction left unmatched. The DNA of the CDR3 is TGTGCCAGCAGCTTATCGACAGGGGACTACGAGCAGTACTTC. This encodes CASSLSTGDYEQYF.